Each of the 9 T cell receptor beta chains below was sequenced from the same sample in a study of regulatory T cells in long-lasting Graves disease. Noted time point: newly diagnosed GD, antithyroid drugs for less than 3 months. There was RNA extracted from PBMCs, and the TCR library was made from it. Researchers made TCR beta libraries by using iRepertoire HTBI primers and running Arm-PCR on CDR3 regions. One entry per CDR3 protein, called by TCRdb with MiXCR from the multiplex PCR reads. This sample has around 470,000 distinct CDR3 sequences; 11% to 15% occur once, and the top ten carry 17%. In addition, the sample was reused for a study of T cells in Graves' hyperthyroidism and ophthalmopathy.

The starting material was peripheral blood mononuclear cells (PBMCs), obtained at new diagnosis, from a patient treated with antithyroid drugs. Receptors were obtained from a woman in her forties or fifties with Graves disease.

The chain carries TRBV27 and TRBJ2-2; a possible D gene is TRBD1 (6 bases). Germline CDR1 MNHEY, CDR2 SMNVEV (reference sequence). The V end was cut by 7 bases, the J end by 1 base, with 16 bases between. The CDR3 loop spans 16 amino acids. The CDR3 is CASKIQGRGNTGELFF. The CDR3, as DNA: TGTGCCAGCAAAATACAGGGACGTGGGAACACCGGGGAGCTGTTTTTT.

Many counts were recorded for this clonotype. The CDR3: CASSYSIAHGETQYF. DNA of the CDR3: TGTGCCAGCAGTTACTCGATAGCCCATGGGGAGACCCAGTACTTC. This sequence joins TRBV6-5 and TRBJ2-5; D is uncertain. The CDR3 consists of 15 residues. V shed 0 bases and J shed 5 bases, with 13 bases lying between them. Germline CDR1 and CDR2: MNHEY and SVGAGI.

There are many counts of this clonotype. This rearrangement joins TRBV27 to TRBJ2-7, with 11 positions matching TRBD2. The V gene's germline CDR1 is MNHEY and CDR2 SMNVEV (reference sequence). With V trimmed by 5 bases and J by 5 bases, 23 bases remained unmatched. This CDR3 spans 20 amino acids. CDR3 loop: CASSLYPDLAGGPLSHEQYF. The CDR3 region has the DNA TGTGCCAGCAGTCTATACCCGGATTTAGCGGGAGGGCCATTATCCCACGAGCAGTACTTC.

This clonotype was counted only a few times. The CDR3 protein is CASSLEGSRSYNEQFF. CDR3 in DNA: TGCGCCAGCAGCTTGGAGGGTAGCCGGAGTTACAATGAGCAGTTCTTC. The chain recombines TRBV5-1 with TRBJ2-1; no firm D call. The length of the CDR3 is 16 residues. The germline CDR1 and CDR2 sequences are SGHRS and YFSETQ. V was cut by 0 bases and J by 4 bases, with 14 bases left in between. Full variable domain (rest looked up from reference TRBV5-1 and TRBJ2-1): KAGVTQTPRYLIKTRGQQVTLSCSPISGHRSVSWYQQTPGQGLQFLFEYFSETQRNKGNFPGRFSGRQFSNSRSEMNVSTLELGDSALYLCASSLEGSRSYNEQFFGPGTRLTVL.

A note on this clonotype: This sequence is one base from a far larger clone and is likely a read error. V usage is TRBV4-1 and J usage is TRBJ2-7; no definite D call. This CDR3 contains 12 residues. Germline V CDR1 and CDR2: MGHRA, YSYEKL. CDR3 coding DNA: TGTGCCAGCAGCGCTCGAGGCTACGAGCAGTACTTC. Its protein product is CASSARGYEQYF.

The sample holds a few counts of this clonotype. The chain recombines TRBV18 with TRBJ2-3; 11 bases map to TRBD2. The CDR3 length is 17 residues. V was clipped by 0 bases and J by 4 bases; unmatched bases: 6. Germline loops: CDR1 KGHSH, CDR2 LQKENI. This CDR3 is CASSPPVTSGRADTQYF. As DNA, the CDR3 is TGTGCCAGCTCACCACCGGTAACTAGCGGGAGAGCAGATACGCAGTATTTT.

This clonotype was observed at least ten times. This sequence joins TRBV3-1 and TRBJ2-5; no reliable D call. Trimming removed 0 bases from V and 1 base from J, with 6 bases in between. CDR3 size: 14 residues. The V gene's germline CDR1 is LGHDT and CDR2 YNNKEL (reference sequence). The CDR3 spells CASSQEYIQETQYF. In DNA, the CDR3 is TGTGCCAGCAGCCAAGAGTACATCCAAGAGACCCAGTACTTC.

The sample holds many counts of this clonotype. This CDR3 reads CASSSTPGSNTEAFF. The DNA of the CDR3 is TGCGCCAGCAGCTCGACCCCGGGGTCGAACACTGAAGCTTTCTTT. The chain uses TRBV5-1 and TRBJ1-1, with D hard to call. Germline V lookup: CDR1 SGHRS, CDR2 YFSETQ. Between the trimmed V and J ends, which lost 3 bases and 1 base, there was a span of 13 bases. CDR3 size: 15 residues.

Remarks on this clonotype: Possible read error: a much larger clone is one base away. This rearrangement joins TRBV27 to TRBJ1-1; 7 bases match TRBD1. J lost 1 base, V lost 6 bases, and 14 bases had no gene match. This CDR3 region has 17 residues. Germline V lookup: CDR1 MNHEY, CDR2 SMNVEV (reference sequence). The CDR3 sequence is CASRRENRDRQNTEAFF. The CDR3 DNA is TGTGCCAGCAGGAGGGAAAACCGGGACAGACAGAACACTGAAGCTTTCTTT.